This T cell receptor (beta chain) came from a study of blood T cell repertoires in COVID-19. As for the study in general: Spain, Italy and the United States supplied samples that represented acute and convalescent COVID-19. T cells, B-cell-depleted T cells, or PBMCs supplied cDNA or gDNA.

Produced via immunoSEQ multiplex PCR; TCRdb's table is partial and in-frame only. The table includes about 28,000 clones, 81% detected once. V shed 7 bases and J shed 2 bases, with 10 bases lying between them. The CDR3 is 14 residues long. Germline CDR1 KGHDR, CDR2 SFDVKD. The sequence came from a woman between 55 and 75 years old with acute or convalescent COVID-19. The chain has TRBV24-1 and TRBJ2-2; no firm D call. Sequencing input: peripheral blood. The CDR3 protein is CATSPQVNTGELFF. CDR3 bases: TGTGCCACCAGCCCCCAGGTTAACACCGGGGAGCTGTTTTTT.